A single sample gave rise to the 8 T cell receptor beta chains below, sequenced in a study of beta chain features in type 1 diabetes. Reverse transcribing all isolated RNA meant expressed TCRB transcripts were sequenced. Data came from immunoSEQ multiplex PCR; TCRdb stores just in-frame clones and leaves some out. The sample consists of around 500,000 clones, around 10% of them appearing once. The sample consisted of naive CD4+ T cells from blood. These receptors originate from a woman under 30 in good health.

This chain connects TRBV7-2 to TRBJ1-2; TRBD1 aligns across 7 bases. Germline trimming cut 7 bases from V and 8 bases from J; bases unmatched to any gene: 16. CDR3 size: 15 residues. Germline V CDR1 and CDR2: SGHTA, FQGNSA. The CDR3 DNA sequence: TGTGCCAGCATCATACCGGGACAGCCAACCACCGGCTACACCTTC. Amino acids: CASIIPGQPTTGYTF.

The chain combines TRBV6-6 with TRBJ1-1; 10 nucleotides agree with TRBD1. CDR3 length: 13 amino acids. The germline gives CDR1 MNHNY, CDR2 SVGAGI (reference sequence). J gave up 10 bases and V 7 bases, and 9 bases lay outside the gene matches. Here the CDR3 reads CASISLRDRGAFF. For the CDR3, the DNA is TGTGCCAGCATCTCCCTAAGGGACAGGGGAGCTTTCTTT.

This clone has a handful of counts. This chain joins TRBV29-1 and TRBJ2-3, with a possible D match to TRBD2 (6 bases). The CDR3 spans 14 residues. V shed 4 bases and J shed 2 bases, with 13 bases lying between them. CDR1 and CDR2 (germline): SQVTM, ANQGSEA. In DNA, the CDR3 is TGCAGCGTTGGCCACGGGAGACTCACAGATACGCAGTATTTT. This encodes CSVGHGRLTDTQYF.

This clone has more than one count but fewer than ten. The V gene is TRBV18, the J gene TRBJ2-7; 8 positions agree with TRBD2. V lost 6 bases and J lost 1; bases outside the gene matches: 2. The CDR3 contains 13 residues. From germline, CDR1 is KGHSH and CDR2 LQKENI. The CDR3 sequence: CASSTSGSYEQYF. The CDR3, as DNA: TGTGCCAGCTCTACTAGCGGTTCCTACGAGCAGTACTTC.

The V call is TRBV6-5, the J call TRBJ2-2; the match to TRBD1 covers 7 bases. The CDR3 extends over 16 amino acids. Per the germline V gene, CDR1 is MNHEY and CDR2 is SVGAGI. The V and J ends lost 4 bases and 6 bases, in that order; junction bases with no gene match: 11. The CDR3 is CASSSDRVPSAGELFF. For the CDR3, the DNA is TGTGCCAGCAGTTCCGACAGGGTTCCTTCCGCCGGGGAGCTGTTTTTT.

This clone was seen only a few times. The rearrangement uses TRBV18 and TRBJ2-7; D might be TRBD1 (5 bases). The V end was cut by 5 bases, the J end by 3 bases, with 5 bases between. CDR3 size: 11 residues. Germline-derived CDR1 and CDR2 are KGHSH and LQKENI. The chain's CDR3 is CASSTGYEQYF. CDR3 coding DNA: TGTGCCAGCTCAACAGGCTACGAGCAGTACTTC.

The chain recombines TRBV4-2 with TRBJ2-3; TRBD2 might be the D (6 bases). Trimming removed 0 bases from V and 6 bases from J, with 10 bases in between. Per the germline V gene, CDR1 is LGHNA and CDR2 is YNFKEQ. The length of the CDR3 is 14 residues. CDR3 nucleotides: TGTGCCAGCAGCCAAGATCGGAGGGACGATACGCAGTATTTT. Translated: CASSQDRRDDTQYF.

The V gene is TRBV4-2, the J gene TRBJ2-2; a weak D match, TRBD1 (6 bases). Trimming took off 2 bases at V and 6 bases at J, with 10 bases between the two ends. This CDR3 is built from 14 residues. Germline V gives CDR1 LGHNA, CDR2 YNFKEQ. This CDR3 is CASSQPQGPGELFF. The CDR3 bases are TGTGCCAGCAGCCAACCACAGGGCCCCGGGGAGCTGTTTTTT.